This T cell receptor (beta chain) was retrieved from a study of human T cells and chemical hapten exposure. The CDR3 has 14 amino acids. Deletions cut 5 bases from V and 6 bases from J, with 17 bases between. CDR1 ENHRY and CDR2 SYGVKD come from the germline V gene. This clonotype came up a few times. Its target is unknown. The time point here: patch test 1, 2 weeks after DPC sensitization. Treatment reported: therapeutic diphenylcyclopropenone sensitization with weekly scalp DPC. The donor pool consisted of alopecia patients aged 18 to 70 years, considered suitable for DPC. Findings of the study overall: Clustering by CDR3 similarity yielded significantly more large clusters from expanded TCRs than controls. Donors in the study had alopecia, meaning their immune response may differ from healthy people's.

TCRdb recomputed calls from the RACE reads with MiXCR, one row per CDR3 protein. The sample yields a few hundred thousand distinct CDR3 sequences, nearly 5% seen once. This chain uses TRBV10-3 with TRBJ2-7, with a weak D call TRBD1 (6 bases). The sequence was collected from a woman between 45 and 65 years old with alopecia areata. Some clones in this sample may be carry-over from other donors' samples. This material consisted of whole blood, taken in connection with sensitization to the hapten diphenylcyclopropenone (DPC). The CDR3 protein is CAISRTTGPSEQYF. CDR3 bases: TGTGCCATCAGTCGAACTACAGGGCCGAGCGAGCAGTACTTC.